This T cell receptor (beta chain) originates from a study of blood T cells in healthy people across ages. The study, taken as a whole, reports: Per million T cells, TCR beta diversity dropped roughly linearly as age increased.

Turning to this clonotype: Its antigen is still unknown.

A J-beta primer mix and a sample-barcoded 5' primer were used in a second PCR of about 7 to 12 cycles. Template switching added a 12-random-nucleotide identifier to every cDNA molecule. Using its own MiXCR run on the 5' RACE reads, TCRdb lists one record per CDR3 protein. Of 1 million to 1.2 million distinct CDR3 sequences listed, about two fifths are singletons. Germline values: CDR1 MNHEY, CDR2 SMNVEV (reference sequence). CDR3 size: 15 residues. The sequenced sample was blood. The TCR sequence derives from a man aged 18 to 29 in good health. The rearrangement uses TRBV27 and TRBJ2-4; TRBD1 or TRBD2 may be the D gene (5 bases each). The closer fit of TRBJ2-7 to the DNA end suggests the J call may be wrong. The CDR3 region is CASKLNQRGLYEQYF. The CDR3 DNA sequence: TGTGCCAGCAAACTAAACCAGAGGGGCCTCTACGAGCAGTACTTC.